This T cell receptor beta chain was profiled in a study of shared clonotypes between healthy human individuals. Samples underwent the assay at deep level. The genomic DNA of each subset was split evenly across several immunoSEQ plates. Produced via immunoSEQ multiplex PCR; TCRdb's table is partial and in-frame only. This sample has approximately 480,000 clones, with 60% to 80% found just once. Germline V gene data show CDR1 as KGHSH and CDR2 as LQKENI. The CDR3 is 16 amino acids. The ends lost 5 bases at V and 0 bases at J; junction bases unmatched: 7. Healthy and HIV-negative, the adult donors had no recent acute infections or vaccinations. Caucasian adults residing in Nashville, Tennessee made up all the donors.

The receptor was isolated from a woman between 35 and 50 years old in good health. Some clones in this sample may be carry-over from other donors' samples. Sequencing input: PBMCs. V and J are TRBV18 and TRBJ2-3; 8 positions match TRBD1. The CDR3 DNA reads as TGTGCCAGCTCAGTTGGGCAGGGGGCGAGCACAGATACGCAGTATTTT. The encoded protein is CASSVGQGASTDTQYF.